This is a list of T cell receptor beta chains from one sample in a study of blood T cells in healthy people across ages. Each CDR3 protein gets one entry after TCRdb re-called the 5' RACE reads with MiXCR. The sample records around 850,000 distinct CDR3 sequences, about 34% being singletons. Sequencing was carried out using blood. The origin of the receptors is a man aged 18 to 35 in good health. Each CDR3 is given with its conserved first and last residue. The order of the fields is J gene, V gene, CDR3 length, clone size, D gene, CDR3 DNA, CDR3 protein. A D gene is named only where the DNA matches it firmly. Clone size is given for some rows only: seen once, a few or many times, or a class if the clone is expanded.

>TRBJ2-7|TRBV6-2/TRBV6-3|16|-|-
TGTGCCAGCAGTTACTCCCGGGACACACCTTCCTACGAGCAGTACTTC
CASSYSRDTPSYEQYF
>TRBJ2-3|TRBV4-2|14|many|-
TGTGCCAGCAGCCAAGATTTGGGATCAGATACGCAGTATTTT
CASSQDLGSDTQYF
>TRBJ1-5|TRBV10-3|14|-|-
TGTGCCGTCAGTGAACCCGGGACGGGTCGGCCCCAGCATTTT
CAVSEPGTGRPQHF
>TRBJ2-5|TRBV6-6|13|many|-
TGTGCCAGCAGTTACCAGAGGGTCGGGGAGCAGTACTTC
CASSYQRVGEQYF
>TRBJ2-1|TRBV11-3|14|-|-
TGTGCCAGCAGCTTACAGGAAGAAGGAGGTGAGCAGTTCTTC
CASSLQEEGGEQFF
>TRBJ2-5|TRBV20-1|12|many|-
TGCAGTGCTAGGCTTCCGGGGGAGACCCAGTACTTC
CSARLPGETQYF
>TRBJ1-4|TRBV27|14|-|-
TGTGCCAGCGGGGAGGGCCTCCTCGGAGAAAAACTGTTTTTT
CASGEGLLGEKLFF
>TRBJ2-7|TRBV6-6|14|few|-
TGTGCCAGCAGACCCAGAAGCTCCTACAATGAGCAGTACTTC
CASRPRSSYNEQYF
>TRBJ1-1|TRBV20-1|14|few|-
TGCAGTGCTAGAGAGGGTGGAATGAACACTGAAGCTTTCTTT
CSAREGGMNTEAFF
>TRBJ1-2|TRBV12-3/TRBV12-4|13|-|-
TGTGCCAGCAACCCCGAATTGGGAGGGGGCTACACCTTC
CASNPELGGGYTF
>TRBJ2-1|TRBV20-1|14|few|-
TGCAGTGCTAGAGACCCATTCCAGGGGAATGAGCAGTTCTTC
CSARDPFQGNEQFF
>TRBJ1-2|TRBV10-2|13|few|-
TGCGCCAGCAGATCCGACAGGTCGGATGGCTACACCTTC
CASRSDRSDGYTF
>TRBJ1-5|TRBV15|14|-|TRBD1
TGTGCCACCAGGACAGGGATAGTTGATCAGCCCCAGCATTTT
CATRTGIVDQPQHF
>TRBJ1-2|TRBV20-1|14|-|TRBD1
TGCAGTGCTAGAGAGGACAGGGGATACAATGGCTACACCTTC
CSAREDRGYNGYTF
>TRBJ1-1|TRBV9|15|few|-
TGTGCCAGCAGCGTGGTTGCCCTCGCAGGCATTGAAGCTTTCTTT
CASSVVALAGIEAFF
>TRBJ1-1|TRBV6-5|15|-|-
TGTGCCAGCAGTTCCCCTCGGAGGCTGAACACTGAAGCTTTCTTT
CASSSPRRLNTEAFF
>TRBJ1-5|TRBV20-1|15|-|-
TGCAGTGCTAGGGTGCAGGGCTATGGCAATCAGCCCCAGCATTTT
CSARVQGYGNQPQHF
>TRBJ2-3|TRBV20-1|16|many|TRBD1
TGCAGTGCTCCACAACCGAGGACAGGCCTCACAGATACGCAGTATTTT
CSAPQPRTGLTDTQYF
>TRBJ2-1|TRBV27|16|-|TRBD2
TGTGCCAGCAGGGTATCGGGGTTGCGGCGGGGGGGCGATCAGTTCTTC
CASRVSGLRRGGDQFF
>TRBJ2-1|TRBV27|16|-|-
TGTGCCAGCAGTTTATCAGTCAGGAGGGTTAACAATGAGCAGTTCTTC
CASSLSVRRVNNEQFF
>TRBJ2-1|TRBV12-3/TRBV12-4|14|few|-
TGTGCCAGCAGCCGCAGGGAAGGGAGGAATGAGCAGTTCTTC
CASSRREGRNEQFF
>TRBJ1-2|TRBV7-9|14|-|-
TGTGCCAGCAGCTTAGGGGACGGGATCTATGGCTACACCTTC
CASSLGDGIYGYTF
>TRBJ1-2|TRBV29-1|16|few|TRBD1
TGCAGCGTCGAAGGGGGACAGGGGAGAGTGGGCTATGGCTACACCTTC
CSVEGGQGRVGYGYTF
>TRBJ2-3|TRBV6-2/TRBV6-3|16|many|-
TGTGCCAGCAGTTACTCTTATGGTTCTAGCACAGATACGCAGTATTTT
CASSYSYGSSTDTQYF
>TRBJ1-2|TRBV6-5|15|many|-
TGTGCCAGCAGTTTCCAACCCCGACAGCACTATGGCTACACCTTC
CASSFQPRQHYGYTF
>TRBJ1-1|TRBV28|14|once|-
TGTGCCAGCAGTTTTTCAGGGCCCACCTCTGAAGCTTTCTTT
CASSFSGPTSEAFF
>TRBJ2-2|TRBV4-2|16|-|-
TGTGCCAGCAGCCGAGAGGGAGCCTTTAACACCGGGGAGCTGTTTTTT
CASSREGAFNTGELFF
>TRBJ1-6|TRBV3-1|15|-|-
TGTGCCAGCAGCCAAGTCCACAAAGGGGGTTCACCCCTCCACTTT
CASSQVHKGGSPLHF
>TRBJ1-5|TRBV7-6|14|-|-
TGTGCCAGCAGCTTAGAAGTAGGTAATCAGCCCCAGCATTTT
CASSLEVGNQPQHF
>TRBJ2-5|TRBV20-1|14|few|-
TGCAGTGCTAGAGGCCTCTCCTCCCAAGAGACCCAGTACTTC
CSARGLSSQETQYF
>TRBJ2-4|TRBV15|16|few|TRBD1
TGCGCCACCAGCAGAGCCTCCAGGGGGACCAAAAACATTCAGTACTTC
CATSRASRGTKNIQYF
>TRBJ2-1|TRBV2|13|-|-
TGTGCCAGCACAGGGGCCCCCTCGGATGAGCAGTTCTTC
CASTGAPSDEQFF
>TRBJ2-7|TRBV29-1|12|-|TRBD1
TGCAGCGTGAACAGGGGTTCCTACGAGCAGTACTTC
CSVNRGSYEQYF
>TRBJ2-1|TRBV19|19|-|TRBD2
TGTGCCAGTAGTTACGGGACTAGCGGGGCCTCCCCCTCCTACAATGAGCAGTTCTTC
CASSYGTSGASPSYNEQFF
>TRBJ2-3|TRBV9|16|-|-
TGTGCCAGCAGCCGCCGGGGGACGGTGGGGCCAGATACGCAGTATTTT
CASSRRGTVGPDTQYF
>TRBJ1-1|TRBV6-2/TRBV6-3|16|once|-
TGTGCCAGCAGTTACAGAAGGGACGTTGTAAACACTGAAGCTTTCTTT
CASSYRRDVVNTEAFF
>TRBJ2-2|TRBV28|15|-|TRBD1
TGTGCCAGCACTCCGCCAGGGGGCGGGGACGGGGAGCTGTTTTTT
CASTPPGGGDGELFF
>TRBJ2-1|TRBV6-6|12|-|-
TGTGCCAGCAGTTCCCACGCGAATGAGCAGTTCTTC
CASSSHANEQFF
>TRBJ2-2|TRBV2|14|-|TRBD1
TGTGCCAGCAGTCGAACAGGGGTTGCCGGGGAGCTGTTTTTT
CASSRTGVAGELFF
>TRBJ1-1|TRBV9|14|-|-
TGTGCCAGCAGCGTAGAGACAGGGAACACTGAAGCTTTCTTT
CASSVETGNTEAFF
>TRBJ1-1|TRBV12-3/TRBV12-4|11|-|-
TGTGCCAGCAGTTTGTCCCGTCAAGCTTTCTTT
CASSLSRQAFF
>TRBJ1-6|TRBV7-2|15|-|TRBD1
TGTGCCAGCAGCCAAAGGACAGGGGCTAATTCACCCCTCCACTTT
CASSQRTGANSPLHF
>TRBJ2-3|TRBV5-5|16|few|-
TGTGCCAGCAGCTTGGTATCAGGATCGCGCACAGATACGCAGTATTTT
CASSLVSGSRTDTQYF
>TRBJ2-2|TRBV6-1|14|few|-
TGTGCCACCCAGACTCCCACATGGACCGGGGAGCTGTTTTTT
CATQTPTWTGELFF
>TRBJ2-4|TRBV5-1|17|-|TRBD1
TGCGCCACCTCCAGGGGGATCTTACAGAGTGGCAAAAACATTCAGTACTTC
CATSRGILQSGKNIQYF
>TRBJ2-3|TRBV18|16|-|-
TGTGCCAGCTCACCCGCTCAGGGGCCCTACACAGATACGCAGTATTTT
CASSPAQGPYTDTQYF
>TRBJ2-7|TRBV20-1|16|-|-
TGCAGTGCTAGAATCCCAACTAGGACGAGCTCCTACGAGCAGTACTTC
CSARIPTRTSSYEQYF
>TRBJ2-1|TRBV11-2|11|-|-
TGTGCCAGCAGCTACCTTTACGAGCAGTTCTTC
CASSYLYEQFF
>TRBJ1-2|TRBV12-3/TRBV12-4|14|many|-
TGTGCCAGCGCGGGTCGGGGGCTAAGTACCGGCTACACCTTC
CASAGRGLSTGYTF
>TRBJ2-7|TRBV11-2|14|-|TRBD1
TGTGCCAGCAGCCCCCGACAGGGGACGTACGAGCAGTACTTC
CASSPRQGTYEQYF
>TRBJ2-1|TRBV12-3/TRBV12-4|12|few|-
TGTGCCAGCAGTCCCCAGGGGAGTGAGCAGTTCTTC
CASSPQGSEQFF